One and the same sample provided the 28 T cell receptor beta chains below, sequenced in a study of blood T cells in healthy people across ages. It was with a sample-barcoded 5' primer and a J-beta primer mix that a second PCR of roughly 7 to 12 cycles was run. TCRdb re-called the 5' RACE reads with MiXCR, one entry per CDR3 protein. The data contain over 1,500,000 distinct CDR3 sequences, roughly 52% of them seen just once; the ten biggest clones take up over 2%. Source material: blood. These receptors all stem from a woman aged 40 to 49 in good health.

A note on this clonotype: This may be a read error, as it is one base from a much larger clone. The CDR3 coding sequence is TGTGCCAGCAGCGTGATACAGGGGATCCCCTTCTATTCACCCCTCCACTTT. Residues: CASSVIQGIPFYSPLHF. This chain joins TRBV7-9 and TRBJ1-6; 7 bases are a match to TRBD1. With V trimmed by 5 bases and J by 8 bases, 15 bases remained unmatched. Germline lookup yields CDR1 SEHNR and CDR2 FQNEAQ (reference sequence). This CDR3 has 17 residues.

V usage is TRBV7-2 and J usage is TRBJ1-1, with D possibly matching TRBD1 (6 bases). V was clipped by 5 bases and J by 2 bases, with 15 bases between them. Germline-derived CDR1 and CDR2 are SGHTA and FQGNSA. The CDR3 has 15 amino acids. The CDR3 protein is CASSAAGTLNTEAFF. The CDR3 nucleotides are TGTGCCAGCAGCGCAGCCGGGACACTTAACACTGAAGCTTTCTTT.

The chain combines TRBV14 with TRBJ2-1; D gene unclear. The length of the CDR3 is 12 residues. The V end was cut by 4 bases, the J end by 8 bases, with 9 bases between. The germline V gene encodes CDR1 SGHDN and CDR2 FVKESK. CDR3 amino acids: CASSLLNHEQFF. In nucleotides, the CDR3 is TGTGCCAGCAGCCTTTTAAATCATGAGCAGTTCTTC. The full variable domain, rest sourced from reference TRBV14 and TRBJ2-1, is EAGVTQFPSHSVIEKGQTVTLRCDPISGHDNLYWYRRVMGKEIKFLLHFVKESKQDESGMPNNRFLAERTGGTYSTLKVQPAELEDSGVYFCASSLLNHEQFFGPGTRLTVL.

Here the CDR3 DNA reads TGTGCCAGCAGAGGGACAGGGTGGGACGAGCAGTACTTC. Amino acid sequence: CASRGTGWDEQYF. The rearrangement links TRBV12-3 or TRBV12-4 to TRBJ2-4; 9 bases match TRBD1. The J call may be incorrect, as the DNA end agrees better with TRBJ2-7. This CDR3 comprises 13 residues.

In this sample, this clonotype turned up many times. The chain employs TRBV7-2 and TRBJ2-7; no definite D call. The CDR3 is 13 residues long. Trimming left V 4 bases short and J 0 bases short, with 7 bases between. Germline values: CDR1 SGHTA, CDR2 FQGNSA. CDR3 DNA sequence: TGTGCCAGCAGCTCTCAAAGCTCCTACGAGCAGTACTTC. Translated, it gives CASSSQSSYEQYF.

This clonotype was seen only a few times. The chain carries TRBV20-1 and TRBJ2-3; 10 nucleotides agree with TRBD2. CDR3 length: 13 amino acids. Germline lookup yields CDR1 DFQATT and CDR2 SNEGSKA (reference sequence). DNA of the CDR3: TGCGGATGGACTAGCGGTAGCACTGGGACGCAGTATTTT. It yields the protein CGWTSGSTGTQYF.

This clonotype showed up just a few times. In DNA form, the CDR3 reads TGCGCCAGCAGCCAGCGCGGACAGGGGGCGCGAAATTCACCCCTCCACTTT. Residues: CASSQRGQGARNSPLHF. This chain links TRBV4-1 with TRBJ1-6; 11 positions agree with TRBD1. Germline CDR1 and CDR2: MGHRA and YSYEKL. The CDR3 contains 17 residues. With V trimmed by 3 bases and J by 7 bases, 8 bases remained unmatched.

V and J are TRBV4-1 and TRBJ1-3; D is uncertain. The length of the CDR3 is 20 residues. The ends were cut back, 1 base at V and 0 bases at J, with 22 bases in the middle. CDR1 and CDR2 from the germline V gene are MGHRA and YSYEKL. The DNA of the CDR3 is TGCGCCAGCAGCCAAGGGAAATTGATGCTCCGGCAGCGCTCTGGAAACACCATATATTTT. It codes for CASSQGKLMLRQRSGNTIYF.

This clonotype was counted many times. The V gene is TRBV6-6, the J gene TRBJ2-5; possibly TRBD1 for D (5 bases). This CDR3 region has 10 residues. V dropped 6 bases and J dropped 7 bases, with 6 bases sitting between them. From germline, CDR1 is MNHNY and CDR2 SVGAGI (reference sequence). The CDR3 region has the DNA TGTGCCAGCAGCCAGGGGACCCAGTACTTC. This gives the protein CASSQGTQYF.

This rearrangement joins TRBV25-1 to TRBJ2-7, with 7 positions matching TRBD2. The CDR3 consists of 14 residues. Germline trimming cut 2 bases from V and 4 bases from J; bases unmatched to any gene: 5. Germline V lookup: CDR1 MGHDK, CDR2 SYGVNS. The CDR3 protein is CASSETGEGYEQYF. In nucleotides, the CDR3 is TGTGCCAGCAGTGAAACGGGGGAGGGTTACGAGCAGTACTTC.

In this sample, this clonotype turned up a few times. The chain uses TRBV7-9 and TRBJ1-1, with 8 positions matching TRBD1. V lost 5 bases, J lost 5 bases, and 10 bases stayed unmatched. CDR1 is SEHNR, CDR2 FQNEAQ, per germline (reference sequence). The CDR3 consists of 15 residues. CDR3 region: CASSGRTGGRTEAFF. The CDR3, as DNA: TGTGCCAGCAGCGGGCGTACAGGGGGGAGGACTGAAGCTTTCTTT. Using reference TRBV7-9 and TRBJ1-1 for the parts outside the CDR3, the full variable domain is DTGVSQNPRHKITKRGQNVTFRCDPISEHNRLYWYRQTLGQGPEFLTYFQNEAQLEKSRLLSDRFSAERPKGSFSTLEIQRTEQGDSAMYLCASSGRTGGRTEAFFGQGTRLTVV.

This clonotype was seen only a few times. The J gene is TRBJ2-1, the V gene TRBV29-1, with 11 bases matching TRBD1. Per germline, CDR1 SQVTM and CDR2 ANQGSEA. CDR3 length equals 14 residues. Trimming at V came to 5 bases and at J to 7 bases, leaving 7 bases not matched to a gene. The CDR3, as DNA: TGCAGCGTTTTCGGACAGGGGGCTCGTAATGAGCAGTTCTTC. Encoded protein: CSVFGQGARNEQFF.

V gene TRBV20-1 combines with J gene TRBJ2-5; tentatively, D is TRBD2 (5 bases). The CDR3 is 12 amino acids. CDR1 is DFQATT and CDR2 is SNEGSKA in the germline V gene (reference sequence). Trimming shortened V by 0 bases and J by 9 bases, and 11 bases separated the two germline ends. For the CDR3, the DNA is TGCAGTGCTAGAGACGCGGACTTAGCCCAGTACTTC. Its translation is CSARDADLAQYF.

The chain recombines TRBV29-1 with TRBJ2-1, with D possibly called TRBD1 or TRBD2 (5 bases each). The J call may be wrong; the DNA end is better matched by TRBJ2-7. The CDR3 is 13 residues long. The germline V gene has CDR1 SQVTM and CDR2 ANQGSEA. CDR3 protein: CSVEGTPYNEQYF. CDR3 nucleotides: TGCAGCGTTGAGGGGACCCCTTACAATGAGCAGTACTTC.

The sample holds a few counts of this clonotype. V is TRBV6-5 and J is TRBJ2-1, with TRBD2 matching 9 bases. The CDR3 covers 15 residues. V lost 8 bases to trimming and J lost 8 bases; unmatched junction nucleotides: 13. The germline V gene has CDR1 MNHEY and CDR2 SVGAGI. The CDR3 DNA follows: TGTGCCAGCGGTACCGGGACTAGCCCCTTCGATGAGCAGTTCTTC. Its protein is CASGTGTSPFDEQFF.

This sequence joins TRBV27 and TRBJ2-3, with D unresolved. There are 13 residues in the CDR3. CDR1 MNHEY and CDR2 SMNVEV come from the germline V gene (reference sequence). Trimming pared 5 bases from V and 5 bases from J, leaving 11 bases between. The CDR3 loop is CASSVERGDTQYF. Here the CDR3 DNA reads TGTGCCAGCAGTGTTGAACGTGGAGATACGCAGTATTTT.

The V and J genes are TRBV18 and TRBJ2-4; no reliable D call. The germline CDR1 and CDR2 sequences are KGHSH and LQKENI. This CDR3 has 16 amino acids. The germline V and J ends were trimmed by 2 bases and 4 bases, with 15 bases remaining between them. This CDR3 is CASSPLPTKNKNIQYF. The CDR3 nucleotides read TGTGCCAGCTCACCATTACCGACAAAGAATAAAAACATTCAGTACTTC.

This clonotype was counted a single time. The CDR3 DNA reads TGCAGTGCTAGGGCCCTAGCGGGCCCCTCCTACGAGCAGTACTTC. Translation gives CSARALAGPSYEQYF. V and J are TRBV20-1 and TRBJ2-7; 8 nucleotides align to TRBD2. V dropped 3 bases and J dropped 0; count of bases not matched to a gene: 7. Germline lookup yields CDR1 DFQATT and CDR2 SNEGSKA (reference sequence). The CDR3 contains 15 residues.

V and J are TRBV15 and TRBJ1-2, with TRBD1 matching 7 bases. The CDR3 loop spans 14 amino acids. In germline, CDR1 is LNHNV, CDR2 YYDKDF (reference sequence). Germline trimming cut 3 bases from V and 2 bases from J; bases unmatched to any gene: 3. In nucleotides, the CDR3 is TGTGCCACCAGCAGTGAACAGGGGAACTATGGCTACACCTTC. Amino acids: CATSSEQGNYGYTF.

This clonotype has a count of ten or more. The V call is TRBV12-3 or TRBV12-4, the J call TRBJ2-3; D possibly corresponds to TRBD2 (5 bases). V lost 6 bases and J lost 5, with 12 bases in between. The CDR3 totals 13 residues. The CDR3 is CASSLNRGDTQYF. As DNA, the CDR3 is TGTGCCAGCAGCCTAAACCGGGGAGATACGCAGTATTTT.

This clonotype turned up a few times. This chain links TRBV7-2 with TRBJ2-7; 7 nucleotides line up with TRBD1. V shed 1 base, J shed 5 bases, and the junction held 5 bases outside the gene matches. From germline, CDR1 is SGHTA and CDR2 FQGNSA. This CDR3 spans 14 amino acids. The CDR3 reads CASSLGRGNHEQYF. The CDR3 DNA reads as TGTGCCAGCAGCTTAGGCAGGGGGAATCACGAGCAGTACTTC.

The genes are TRBV5-1 and TRBJ2-5; tentatively, D is TRBD1 (6 bases). The V end was cut by 4 bases, the J end by 3 bases, with 16 bases between. The CDR3 spans 15 residues. Germline lookup yields CDR1 SGHRS and CDR2 YFSETQ. The CDR3 DNA reads as TGCGCCAGCAGCGAAAGCCAGGGGTTGGAAGAGACCCAGTACTTC. It specifies CASSESQGLEETQYF.

The rearrangement joins TRBV2 to TRBJ2-7; unclear D gene. Trimming stripped 2 bases from V and 4 bases from J, with 9 bases between. The CDR3 is 13 residues long. CDR1 is SNHLY and CDR2 is FYNNEI in the germline V gene. The CDR3 DNA reads as TGTGCCAGCAGTGAATCACAGCATTACGAGCAGTACTTC. It yields the protein CASSESQHYEQYF.

The chain is built from TRBV6-2 or TRBV6-3 and TRBJ2-3; 8 positions agree with TRBD1. This CDR3 has 16 amino acids. V lost 5 bases and J lost 1; bases outside the gene matches: 8. The germline V gene encodes CDR1 MNHEY and CDR2 SVGEGT. The CDR3 here is CASSPGQGWGTDTQYF. CDR3 DNA sequence: TGTGCCAGCAGTCCAGGACAGGGTTGGGGCACAGATACGCAGTATTTT.

This clonotype was detected only a few times. The rearrangement links TRBV25-1 to TRBJ2-5; TRBD1 aligns across 7 bases. In germline, CDR1 is MGHDK, CDR2 SYGVNS. With 5 bases clipped from V and 1 base from J, the junction kept 7 bases outside the gene matches. CDR3 length: 15 amino acids. CDR3 DNA: TGTGCCAGCAGTATTCCAGGGGGTGGCCAAGAGACCCAGTACTTC. As protein: CASSIPGGGQETQYF. The full variable domain, with the rest looked up from reference TRBV25-1 and TRBJ2-5, is EADIYQTPRYLVIGTGKKITLECSQTMGHDKMYWYQQDPGMELHLIHYSYGVNSTEKGDLSSESTVSRIRTEHFPLTLESARPSHTSQYLCASSIPGGGQETQYFGPGTRLLVL.

V gene TRBV28 combines with J gene TRBJ2-5; 8 bases match TRBD1. Germline lookup yields CDR1 MDHEN and CDR2 SYDVKM. CDR3 length equals 13 residues. The J segment lost 2 bases and the V segment lost 8 bases, leaving 4 bases of the junction unmatched. CDR3 sequence: CASLRDRQETQYF. The CDR3, as DNA: TGTGCCAGCCTCCGGGACAGGCAAGAGACCCAGTACTTC.

The J gene is TRBJ2-7, the V gene TRBV7-2; 13 bases line up with TRBD2. The junction had 12 bases not matched to a gene; V was cut back by 4 bases and J by 6 bases. The CDR3 sequence is 17 residues long. Germline-derived CDR1 and CDR2 are SGHTA and FQGNSA. The CDR3 is CASSSQGNGLAGAEQYF. The CDR3 DNA is TGTGCCAGCAGCTCTCAGGGAAATGGACTAGCGGGGGCCGAGCAGTACTTC.

The genes are TRBV4-3 and TRBJ2-1; D remains ambiguous. In germline, CDR1 is LGHNA, CDR2 YSLEER. The V end was cut by 1 base, the J end by 9 bases, with 13 bases between. CDR3 length: 14 residues. CDR3 DNA sequence: TGCGCCAGCAGCCAAGCAGGCAGGTTCCGTGAGCAGTTCTTC. Translated, it gives CASSQAGRFREQFF.